This T cell receptor beta chain was documented in a study of blood T cell repertoires in COVID-19. Study details: Acute-phase and convalescent COVID-19 samples originated in the United States, Italy and Spain. PBMCs, B-cell-depleted T cells, or T cells were the source of the cDNA or gDNA that made up the material.

Methods used by the authors: Cell counts per sample came from amplifying reference gene primers. Only in-frame clones appear in the TCRdb table, and some are missing; sequencing was by immunoSEQ multiplex PCR. That table is the source of V, J and clone size, and D and trimming were worked out from the DNA. The sample includes about 140,000 clones, over 75% of them seen just once. This sequence was found in a man aged 55-75 years with active or convalescent COVID-19. What was sequenced was peripheral blood.

The CDR3 DNA sequence: TGTGCCAGCAGCCTCGGGACAGCACCTCGGGGCTACACCTTC. It encodes CASSLGTAPRGYTF. The chain couples TRBV3-1 (or the pseudogene TRBV3-2) to TRBJ1-2; TRBD1 matches at 7 bases. The germline V gene encodes CDR1 LGHDT and CDR2 YNNKEL (reference sequence). The trim removed 4 bases at V and 8 bases at J, leaving 10 bases unmatched. This CDR3 has 14 residues.